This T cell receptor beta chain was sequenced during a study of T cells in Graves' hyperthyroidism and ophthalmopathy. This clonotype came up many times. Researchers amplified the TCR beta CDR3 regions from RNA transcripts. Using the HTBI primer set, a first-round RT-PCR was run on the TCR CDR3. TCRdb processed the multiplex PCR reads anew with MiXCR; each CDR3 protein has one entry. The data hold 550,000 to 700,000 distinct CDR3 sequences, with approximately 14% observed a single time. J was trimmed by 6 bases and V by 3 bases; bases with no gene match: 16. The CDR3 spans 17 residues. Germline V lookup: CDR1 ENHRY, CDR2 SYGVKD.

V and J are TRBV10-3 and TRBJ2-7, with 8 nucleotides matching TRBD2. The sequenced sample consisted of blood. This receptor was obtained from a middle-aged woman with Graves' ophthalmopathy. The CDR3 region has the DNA TGTGCCATCAGTGAAGACGCAGGGACTAGGTTTAGGGTCGAGCAGTACTTC. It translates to CAISEDAGTRFRVEQYF.